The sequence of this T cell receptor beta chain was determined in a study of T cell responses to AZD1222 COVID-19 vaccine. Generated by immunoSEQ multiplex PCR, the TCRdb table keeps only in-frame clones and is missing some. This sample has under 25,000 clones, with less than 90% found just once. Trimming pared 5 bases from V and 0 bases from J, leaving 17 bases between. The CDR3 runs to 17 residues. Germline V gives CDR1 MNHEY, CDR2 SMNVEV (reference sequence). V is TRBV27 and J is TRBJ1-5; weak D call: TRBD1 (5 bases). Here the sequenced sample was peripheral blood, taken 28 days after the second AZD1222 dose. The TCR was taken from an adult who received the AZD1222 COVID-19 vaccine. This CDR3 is CASSPQAQGHSNQPQHF. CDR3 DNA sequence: TGTGCCAGCAGTCCCCAGGCCCAGGGCCATAGCAATCAGCCCCAGCATTTT.